A single T cell receptor beta chain is shown here with its context. Germline trimming cut 1 base from V and 5 bases from J; bases unmatched to any gene: 7. The germline CDR1 and CDR2 sequences are MGHRA and YSYEKL. This CDR3 has 17 residues. These data originate in a study of graft-versus-host responses after intestinal transplantation. At the level of the study: Multivisceral, liver-intestinal, or isolated intestinal grafts were transplanted into recipients. Every recipient had anti-thymocyte globulin induction and 2 to 3 years of tacrolimus plus steroids.

Libraries were prepared by immunoSEQ multiplex PCR; TCRdb keeps only in-frame clonotypes and omits some of them. The sample lists 20,000 to 25,000 clones; around two fifths were seen once. The origin of this receptor is a human patient who received an intestinal transplant. J is TRBJ2-2 and V is TRBV4-1, with 10 bases that match TRBD2. The starting material was alloreactive CD4+ T cells from a mixed lymphocyte reaction culture, obtained before intestinal transplant. Stated subset: CFSE-low proliferating T cells sorted from roughly 6-day pre-transplant mixed lymphocyte reaction (GvH or HvG direction). The CDR3 here is CASSQVRTSGFTGELFF. The CDR3 DNA is TGCGCCAGCAGCCAAGTGAGGACTAGCGGATTTACCGGGGAGCTGTTTTTT.